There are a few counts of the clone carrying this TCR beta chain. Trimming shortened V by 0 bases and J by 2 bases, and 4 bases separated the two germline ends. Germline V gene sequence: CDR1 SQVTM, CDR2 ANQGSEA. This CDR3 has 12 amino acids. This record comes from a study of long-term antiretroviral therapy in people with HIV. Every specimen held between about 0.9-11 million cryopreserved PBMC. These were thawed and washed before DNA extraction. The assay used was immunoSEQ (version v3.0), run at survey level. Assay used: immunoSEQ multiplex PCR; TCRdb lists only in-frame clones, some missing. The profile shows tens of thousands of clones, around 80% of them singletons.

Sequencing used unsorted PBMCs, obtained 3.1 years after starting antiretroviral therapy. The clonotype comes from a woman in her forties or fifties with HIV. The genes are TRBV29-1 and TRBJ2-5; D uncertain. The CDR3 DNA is TGCAGCGTTGAAGACAGGCAAGAGACCCAGTACTTC. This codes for CSVEDRQETQYF. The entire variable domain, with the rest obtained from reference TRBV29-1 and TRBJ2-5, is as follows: SAVISQKPSRDICQRGTSLTIQCQVDSQVTMMFWYRQQPGQSLTLIATANQGSEATYESGFVIDKFPISRPNLTFSTLTVSNMSPEDSSIYLCSVEDRQETQYFGPGTRLLVL.